This TCR beta chain was obtained from a study of T-cell memory formation after mild COVID-19. Study overall: Clusters were largely donor specific. Study results and limitations: Contracting clones, day 15 to 85, had balanced CD4/CD8, and later expanders favored CD4+. There were some responding clones in pre-infection memory, which suggested that cross-reactive memory had joined. The authors left the SARS-CoV-2 specificity of second-wave clones peaking on day 37 unconfirmed.

As concerns this clonotype: Its specificity is not known.

TCRdb re-called the 5' RACE reads with MiXCR, one entry per CDR3 protein. Among hundreds of thousands of distinct CDR3 sequences listed, more than 15% were seen once. V trimming: 0 bases; J trimming: 10 bases; junction bases outside the gene matches: 6. The V gene's germline CDR1 is DFQATT and CDR2 SNEGSKA (reference sequence). The length of the CDR3 is 15 residues. Sequenced sample: PBMCs or a T cell subset sorted from them (not recorded which). This receptor was taken from an adult woman who had mild COVID-19 (a few samples of this study predate the infection). Cell type and time point are not known. This rearrangement joins TRBV20-1 to TRBJ1-6; TRBD1 agrees at 10 bases. CDR3 in DNA: TGCAGTGCTAGAGACGGGACAGGGGTGTACTCACCCCTCCACTTT. Encoded protein: CSARDGTGVYSPLHF.